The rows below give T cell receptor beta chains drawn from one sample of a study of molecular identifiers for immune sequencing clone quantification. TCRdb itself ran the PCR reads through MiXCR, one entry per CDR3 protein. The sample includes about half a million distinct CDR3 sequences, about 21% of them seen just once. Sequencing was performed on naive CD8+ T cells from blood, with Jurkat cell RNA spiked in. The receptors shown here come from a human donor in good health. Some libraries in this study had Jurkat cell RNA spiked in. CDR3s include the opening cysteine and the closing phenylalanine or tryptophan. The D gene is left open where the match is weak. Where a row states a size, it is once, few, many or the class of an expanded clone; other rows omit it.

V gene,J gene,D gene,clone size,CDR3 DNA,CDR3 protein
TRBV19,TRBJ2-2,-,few,TGTGCCAGCGAGTCGGGAAAAGGACCCGGGGAGCTGTTTTTT,CASESGKGPGELFF
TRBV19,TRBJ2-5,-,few,TGTGCCAGTAGTCCCTACTTCGGGGGGCCCCAAGAGACCCAGTACTTC,CASSPYFGGPQETQYF
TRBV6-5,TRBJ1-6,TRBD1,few,TGTGCCAGCAGTGTCCGGGACAGATCCTATAATTCACCCCTCCACTTT,CASSVRDRSYNSPLHF
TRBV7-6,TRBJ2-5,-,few,TGTGCCAGCAGCCCGACGAAGGGTTTGGAGGAGACCCAGTACTTC,CASSPTKGLEETQYF
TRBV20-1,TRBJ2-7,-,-,TGCAGGCCCTCCCGGGACGCTGACTACGAGCAGTACTTC,CRPSRDADYEQYF
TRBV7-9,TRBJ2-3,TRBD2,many,TGTGCCAGCAGCTTTCAAGGGACTAGCGAAGATACGCAGTATTTT,CASSFQGTSEDTQYF
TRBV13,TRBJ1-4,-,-,TGTGCCAGCAAGACAGCAACTAATGAAAAACTGTTTTTT,CASKTATNEKLFF
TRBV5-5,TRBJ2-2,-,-,TGTGCCAGCAGCAGTACCGGGACAATTTACGGGGAGCTGTTTTTT,CASSSTGTIYGELFF
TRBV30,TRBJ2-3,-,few,TGTGCCTACTCGGACGGGATCGGCACAGATACGCAGTATTTT,CAYSDGIGTDTQYF
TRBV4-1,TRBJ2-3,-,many,TGCGCCAGCAGCCAAGCCCTGACGGTGATAGCGGATACGCAGTATTTT,CASSQALTVIADTQYF
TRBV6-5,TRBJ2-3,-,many,TGTGCCAGCAGTTACCTGGAGGGCACAGATACGCAGTATTTT,CASSYLEGTDTQYF
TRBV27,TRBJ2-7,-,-,TGTGCCAGCCGTACCTATGACATCCCCTACGAGCAGTACTTC,CASRTYDIPYEQYF
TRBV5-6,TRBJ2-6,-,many,TGTGCCAGCAGCCGGCCGGAGATCCGACTCTCTGTGGGGGCCAACGTCCTGACTTTC,CASSRPEIRLSVGANVLTF
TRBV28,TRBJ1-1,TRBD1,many,TGTGCCAGCAGTCCTCAGGGGGCATTGAACACTGAAGCTTTCTTT,CASSPQGALNTEAFF
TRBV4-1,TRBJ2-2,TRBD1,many,TGCGCCAGCAGCCATACAGGGGCCGCGAACACCGGGGAGCTGTTTTTT,CASSHTGAANTGELFF
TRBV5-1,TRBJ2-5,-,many,TGCGCCAGCAGCGACCGACGGCAAGAGACCCAGTACTTC,CASSDRRQETQYF
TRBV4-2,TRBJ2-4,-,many,TGTGCCAGCGCAGGGTTTTTCGAACCCAAAAACATTCAGTACTTC,CASAGFFEPKNIQYF
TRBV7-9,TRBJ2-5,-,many,TGTGCCAGCAGCTTCCCGATAGAGACCCAGTACTTC,CASSFPIETQYF
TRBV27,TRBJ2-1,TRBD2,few,TGTGCCAGCAGTTCGGGACTAGCGGCTAATGAGCAGTTCTTC,CASSSGLAANEQFF
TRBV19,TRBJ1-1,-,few,TGTGCCAGTAGTCACGGACACCATGCCTTGAACACTGAAGCTTTCTTT,CASSHGHHALNTEAFF
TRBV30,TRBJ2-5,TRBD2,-,TGTGCCTGGGAGGGAGGTGGCGGGGGGCGTGAGACCCAGTACTTC,CAWEGGGGGRETQYF
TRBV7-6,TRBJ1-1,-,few,TGTGCCAGCAGCTTAGCCAGGTCTGAAGCTTTCTTT,CASSLARSEAFF
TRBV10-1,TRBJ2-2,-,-,TGCGCCAGCAGTCCCGGGACACCGACCGGGGAGCTGTTTTTT,CASSPGTPTGELFF
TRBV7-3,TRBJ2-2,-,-,TGTGCCAGCAGCACTGGGAGACAAACCGGGGAGCTGTTTTTT,CASSTGRQTGELFF
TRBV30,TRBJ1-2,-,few,TGTGCCTGGAGTGTACGTCCAGGGTGGTACGGCTACACCTTC,CAWSVRPGWYGYTF
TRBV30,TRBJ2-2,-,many,TGTGCCTGCCGGGGCCTCGAGACCGGGGAGCTGTTTTTT,CACRGLETGELFF
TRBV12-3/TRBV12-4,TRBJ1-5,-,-,TGTGCCAGCAGTTCCTCGGGACCAACGCAGGCCCAGCATTTT,CASSSSGPTQAQHF
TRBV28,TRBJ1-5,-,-,TGTGCCAGCAGCAGCAATAGGGCGGAGGCTCGACAGCCCCAGCATTTT,CASSSNRAEARQPQHF
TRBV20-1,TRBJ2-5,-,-,TGCAGTGCTGACCCTCTGTACGGGATCCAAGAGACCCAGTACTTC,CSADPLYGIQETQYF
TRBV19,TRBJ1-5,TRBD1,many,TGTGCCAGTAACTATGGGGACAGGAGCAATCAGCCCCAGCATTTT,CASNYGDRSNQPQHF
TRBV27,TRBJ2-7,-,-,TGTGCCAGCAGGGCGGACAACTCCTACGAGCAGTACTTC,CASRADNSYEQYF
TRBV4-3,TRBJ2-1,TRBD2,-,TGCGCCAGCAGCCAAGAAGTACTAGCGGGGCTATACAATGAGCAGTTCTTC,CASSQEVLAGLYNEQFF
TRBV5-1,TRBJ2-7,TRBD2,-,TGCGCCAGCAGCTTGGCCTCCGGGCCCGGACTAGGCCGTTACGAGCAGTACTTC,CASSLASGPGLGRYEQYF
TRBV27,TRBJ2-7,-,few,TGTGCCAGCAGGTTAAGCAGGGGAGACGAGCAGTACTTC,CASRLSRGDEQYF
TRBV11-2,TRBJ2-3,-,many,TGTGCCAGCAGTCCCGGGACGCCGGGCCGAGATACGCAGTATTTT,CASSPGTPGRDTQYF
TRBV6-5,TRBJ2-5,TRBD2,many,TGTGCCAGCGAGGCGGGAGGACGAGAGACCCAGTACTTC,CASEAGGRETQYF
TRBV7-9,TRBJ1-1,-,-,TGTGCCAGCAGCTTTGGGGGGAGTCTACTCGAAGCTTTCTTT,CASSFGGSLLEAFF
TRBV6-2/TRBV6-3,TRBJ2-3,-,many,TGTGCCAGCAGTTACGACGGGATGAGTACAGATACGCAGTATTTT,CASSYDGMSTDTQYF
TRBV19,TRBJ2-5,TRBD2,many,TGTGCCAGTATAACCGGGACTAGCGGGGGCCCGCCTGGGACCCAGTACTTC,CASITGTSGGPPGTQYF
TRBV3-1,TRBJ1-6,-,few,TGTGCCAGCAGCCAAGATTCGCAGGGAGGGTCACCCCTCCACTTT,CASSQDSQGGSPLHF
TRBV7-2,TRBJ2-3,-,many,TGTGCCAGCAGCTTAGACGCCGCCACAGATACGCAGTATTTT,CASSLDAATDTQYF
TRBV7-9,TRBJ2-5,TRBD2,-,TGTGCCAGCAGCTTACCAGCGGGAGTCCAAGAGACCCAGTACTTC,CASSLPAGVQETQYF